This TCR beta chain was retrieved from a study of blood T cell repertoires in COVID-19. Turning to the study itself: COVID-19 samples collected from the United States, Italy and Spain covered acute and convalescent phases. In each case, the material was cDNA or gDNA derived from T cells, B-cell-depleted T cells, or PBMCs.

The authors' processing: Reference gene primer amplification gave estimated nucleated cell counts. Clones were read by immunoSEQ multiplex PCR, and TCRdb kept only the in-frame ones, dropping some. That table supplies the V and J calls and clone size; D and trimming were determined from the DNA. Of about 670,000 clones detected, more than 80% appear once; the ten largest clones hold about 0.26%. CDR1 and CDR2 from the germline V gene are LNHDA and SQIVND (reference sequence). The CDR3 sequence is 15 residues long. V shed 3 bases, J shed 3 bases, and the junction held 5 bases outside the gene matches.

The chain combines TRBV19 with TRBJ1-1, with 9 bases lining up with TRBD1. The sequenced sample consisted of peripheral blood. The sequence derives from a woman in her late teens or twenties with acute or convalescent COVID-19. CDR3 loop: CASSIGGQGYTEAFF. Here the CDR3 DNA reads TGTGCCAGTAGTATTGGGGGACAGGGTTACACTGAAGCTTTCTTT.